These 8 T cell receptor beta chains were all obtained from the same sample, sequenced in a study of T cells in Graves' hyperthyroidism and ophthalmopathy. RNA transcripts yielded amplified TCR beta CDR3 regions. The primer set for the first-round RT-PCR of the TCR CDR3 was HTBI. TCRdb recomputed calls from the multiplex PCR reads with MiXCR, one row per CDR3 protein. The repertoire holds some 770,000 distinct CDR3 sequences, with about 16% as singletons. Input material: blood. All receptors come from a man aged 18-30 years with Graves' hyperthyroidism.

This clonotype came up a few times. The V call is TRBV29-1, the J call TRBJ2-1; 11 bases match TRBD2. Germline V gene lookup returns CDR1 SQVTM and CDR2 ANQGSEA. The CDR3 consists of 15 residues. The DNA for the CDR3 is TGCAGTCTTAGCGGGAGGGCCAGTTCAAACAATGAGCAGTTCTTC. This gives the protein CSLSGRASSNNEQFF.

This clonotype was counted ten times or more. This chain connects TRBV27 to TRBJ2-5, with 9 nucleotides matching TRBD1. Germline V gene sequence: CDR1 MNHEY, CDR2 SMNVEV (reference sequence). The V gene end was trimmed by 5 bases and the J gene end by 5 bases; junction bases not matched to a gene: 12. CDR3 length: 16 amino acids. For the CDR3, the DNA is TGTGCCAGCAGTCGAAGGACAGGGGAAGAGAGGGAGACCCAGTACTTC. This sequence encodes CASSRRTGEERETQYF.

J is TRBJ1-1 and V is TRBV4-2, with 7 bases fitting TRBD1. Germline lookup yields CDR1 LGHNA and CDR2 YNFKEQ. This CDR3 region has 15 residues. J was trimmed by 2 bases and V by 0 bases; bases with no gene match: 3. Written as DNA, the CDR3 is TGTGCCAGCAGCCAAGAGCAGGGGGTCAACACTGAAGCTTTCTTT. Translation: CASSQEQGVNTEAFF.

This clonotype turned up a few times. The chain couples TRBV3-1 to TRBJ2-3; D is uncertain. Germline CDR1 is LGHDT and CDR2 is YNNKEL (reference sequence). This CDR3 contains 15 residues. V shed 3 bases and J shed 4 bases, with 14 bases lying between them. CDR3 nucleotide sequence: TGTGCCAGCAGCCATCACCTGGGCGAGGCAGATACGCAGTATTTT. It encodes CASSHHLGEADTQYF.

Concerning this clonotype: A much bigger clone sits one base away, suggesting this may be a read error. The CDR3 ends on some other residue instead of the conserved phenylalanine or tryptophan, so this is likely a read error. The rearrangement links TRBV28 to TRBJ2-7, with D possibly TRBD2 on 5 matching bases. The germline V and J ends were trimmed by 5 bases and 5 bases, with 13 bases remaining between them. The CDR3 is 13 amino acids. Germline-derived CDR1 and CDR2 are MDHEN and SYDVKM. CDR3 bases: TGTGCCAGCAGTCCGGGATCTACTCACGAGCAGTACCTC. As protein: CASSPGSTHEQYL.

In this sample, this clonotype turned up many times. The V and J genes are TRBV11-3 and TRBJ2-5; D may be TRBD2 (5 bases). V was clipped by 5 bases and J by 5 bases, with 18 bases between them. CDR3 size: 15 residues. Germline CDR1 and CDR2: SGHNT and YENEEA. As DNA, the CDR3 is TGTGCCAGCAGCCTAAGATTGCACCGAGGGGAGACCCAGTACTTC. It codes for CASSLRLHRGETQYF.

This clonotype was detected ten times or more. The chain links TRBV12-3 or TRBV12-4 to TRBJ2-7; D may be TRBD1 or TRBD2 (5 bases each). V was pared by 5 bases and J by 7 bases, with 27 bases between. The CDR3 covers 17 residues. The chain's CDR3 is CASSRASRDPRSGEQYF. The CDR3 nucleotides read TGTGCCAGCAGTCGCGCCAGCCGGGACCCCAGATCAGGGGAGCAGTACTTC.

The V call is TRBV28, the J call TRBJ1-6; D uncertain. CDR3 length: 16 residues. Germline V gene data show CDR1 as MDHEN and CDR2 as SYDVKM. V lost 2 bases to trimming and J lost 3 bases, with 11 bases between them. CDR3 protein: CASSLTRTGYNSPLHF. CDR3 bases: TGTGCCAGCAGTTTAACTCGGACCGGCTATAATTCACCCCTCCACTTT.